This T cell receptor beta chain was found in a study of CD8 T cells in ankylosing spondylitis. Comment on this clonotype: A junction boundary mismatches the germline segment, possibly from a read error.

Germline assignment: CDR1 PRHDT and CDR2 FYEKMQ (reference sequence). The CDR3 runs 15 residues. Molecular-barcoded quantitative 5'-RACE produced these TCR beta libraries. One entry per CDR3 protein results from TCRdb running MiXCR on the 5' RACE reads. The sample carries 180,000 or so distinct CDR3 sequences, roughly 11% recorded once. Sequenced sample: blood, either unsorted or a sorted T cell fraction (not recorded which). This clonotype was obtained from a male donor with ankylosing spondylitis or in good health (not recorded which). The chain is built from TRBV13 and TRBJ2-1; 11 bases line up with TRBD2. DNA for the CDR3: TGTGCCAGCGGCTTCGGGACTAGCGGATTCAATGAGCAGTTCTTC. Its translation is CASGFGTSGFNEQFF.